This T cell receptor (beta chain) was retrieved from a study of response to subunit inactivated influenza vaccine. Study findings and constraints: Each seasonal influenza vaccination recruits few new T cells, the authors suggested.

MiXCR, run by TCRdb on the RT-PCR reads, gives a single entry per CDR3 protein. The repertoire has 450,000 to 600,000 distinct CDR3 sequences, approximately 16% of them found once; the top ten carry over 2.5%. Comments on this clonotype: Its cognate antigen is unknown.

Germline values: CDR1 KGHDR, CDR2 SFDVKD. V lost 0 bases and J lost 4, with 4 bases in between. The CDR3 contains 13 residues. The receptor was isolated from a man aged 50-75 years who received an inactivated influenza vaccine. The chain links TRBV24-1 to TRBJ2-3; D is unclear. Sequenced here: CD4+ T cells sorted from PBMCs, sampled roughly 24 months after vaccination. The CDR3 sequence is CATSDLGSDTQYF. CDR3 DNA sequence: TGTGCCACCAGTGATTTGGGATCAGATACGCAGTATTTT.